This TCR beta chain was identified during a study of vaccination effects on CD4 cells after COVID-19. Findings of the study overall: Healthy vaccinees' vaccine-induced clones included only 1 of 255 cross-reacting with common cold coronaviruses. Convalescent patients were scarce, and early post-infection timepoints were absent.

This clone was seen a handful of times. What it binds is not known. Sequencing used immunoSEQ multiplex PCR; TCRdb keeps in-frame clones, though not all of them. This table holds 71,000 or so clones, under 75% found once. In the ViraFEST assay, antigen-specific CD4+ clonotypes were identified by expansion after peptide-pool stimulation. Having been cultured for 9 to 11 days, the cells underwent CD4+ T cell isolation. Vaccine recipients lacked prior SARS-CoV-2 infection and had negative nucleocapsid antibodies. Cultivation was performed at about 1.8 million PBMC per well with 8 to 10 IU/ml IL-2 and about 9.2 ug/ml peptides added. Trimming took 0 bases from V and 2 from J, leaving 7 bases between them. The CDR3 sequence is 15 residues long. Germline CDR1 is SGHTA and CDR2 is FQGNSA.

The sequence derives from a human donor who received a COVID-19 vaccine. This material consisted of CD4+ T cells from PBMCs cultured with HCoV-OC43 spike peptides, taken before COVID-19 vaccination. The subset denotes: HCoV-OC43 spike overlapping peptide pool stimulation. The chain recombines TRBV7-2 with TRBJ2-2; D gene uncertain. CDR3 amino acids: CASSLASVNTGELFF. The CDR3 DNA sequence: TGTGCCAGCAGCTTAGCTAGTGTAAACACCGGGGAGCTGTTTTTT.